Listed below are T cell receptor beta chains from one sample, sequenced in a study of T cells after posttransplantation cyclophosphamide. Profiled with immunoSEQ multiplex PCR; TCRdb holds only in-frame clones, not every one. Counted here are some 10,000 clones, around nine tenths occurring once; the ten biggest clones make up 25% to 35%. Sequenced here: CD4+ T cells sorted from PBMCs, sampled after allogeneic stem cell transplant with posttransplant cyclophosphamide. Every receptor here comes from a young adult male patient who received an allogeneic stem cell transplant from a related donor, was CMV-positive, and had acute GVHD only. T cells may partly derive from the graft donor. The CDR3 runs from the conserved cysteine through the conserved F or W. The D gene is left open where the match is weak. Clone size appears in some rows only: once, few, many, or a class for an expanded clone.

v_call	j_call	clone_size	d_call	cdr3_aa	cdr3_nt
TRBV27	TRBJ1-1	-	-	CASSLSIAGRLNTEAFF	TGTGCCAGCAGTTTATCGATCGCGGGACGGTTGAACACTGAAGCTTTCTTT
TRBV11-2	TRBJ1-2	once	TRBD1	CASSLDRGGENYGYTF	TGTGCCAGCAGCTTAGATAGAGGGGGCGAGAACTATGGCTACACCTTC
TRBV6-1	TRBJ1-3	-	TRBD1	CANGRGPGNTIYF	TGTGCCAACGGCAGGGGGCCCGGAAACACCATATATTTT
TRBV7-2	TRBJ1-1	-	-	CASSLRGGPNTEAFF	TGTGCCAGCAGCTTACGAGGAGGGCCGAACACTGAAGCTTTCTTT
TRBV28	TRBJ1-2	-	TRBD1	CASSSIRIDRALTF	TGTGCCAGCAGTTCCATCCGAATCGACAGGGCCCTCACCTTC
TRBV5-5	TRBJ1-4	-	-	CASSLRQGGNEKLFF	TGTGCCAGCAGCTTGCGGCAGGGCGGTAATGAAAAACTGTTTTTT
TRBV30	TRBJ1-5	-	-	CAWSTGFDQPQHF	TGTGCCTGGAGTACGGGGTTCGATCAGCCCCAGCATTTT
TRBV6-1	TRBJ1-1	-	TRBD1	CASRTTGATEAFF	TGTGCCAGCAGGACGACAGGGGCGACTGAAGCTTTCTTT
TRBV30	TRBJ2-7	-	-	CAWSVRVEQYF	TGTGCCTGGAGTGTCCGAGTCGAGCAGTACTTC
TRBV9	TRBJ1-1	-	-	CASSGGHGNTEAFF	TGTGCCAGCAGCGGGGGACACGGGAACACTGAAGCTTTCTTT
TRBV9	TRBJ1-6	-	-	CASSVAESGLGSPLHF	TGTGCCAGCAGCGTAGCAGAATCGGGGTTGGGGTCACCCCTCCACTTT
TRBV5-6	TRBJ1-1	-	TRBD1	CASRGQGSSGEAFF	TGTGCCAGCAGGGGACAGGGCTCAAGCGGTGAAGCTTTCTTT
TRBV4-3	TRBJ1-6	-	TRBD1	CASSRTVTGSNSPLHF	TGCGCCAGCAGCCGCACGGTGACAGGGAGTAATTCACCCCTCCACTTT
TRBV5-8	TRBJ2-6	-	-	CASSRRGGGFSGANVLTF	TGTGCCAGCAGTCGTAGGGGGGGCGGATTCTCTGGGGCCAACGTCCTGACTTTC
TRBV18	TRBJ1-2	-	TRBD1	CASSPQTGENGYTF	TGTGCCAGCTCACCACAGACAGGGGAGAATGGCTACACCTTC
TRBV6-5	TRBJ1-4	-	-	CACRGGAHEKLFF	TGTGCCTGCCGGGGGGGGGCGCACGAAAAACTGTTTTTT
TRBV27	TRBJ2-1	-	TRBD1	CASRWDRKYNEQFF	TGTGCCAGCAGGTGGGACAGAAAGTACAATGAGCAGTTCTTC
TRBV7-2	TRBJ2-7	-	-	CASSLGGAGSYEQYF	TGTGCCAGCAGCTTAGGCGGGGCGGGAAGCTACGAGCAGTACTTC
TRBV5-4	TRBJ1-3	-	-	CASSLGGESGNTIYF	TGTGCCAGCAGCCTGGGGGGGGAGTCCGGAAACACCATATATTTT
TRBV7-8	TRBJ1-5	-	TRBD1	CASSLFIDRVRNQPQHF	TGTGCCAGCAGCTTATTCATAGACAGGGTAAGGAATCAGCCCCAGCATTTT
TRBV9	TRBJ2-1	-	-	CASPGRLYEQFF	TGTGCCAGCCCGGGGAGGCTCTATGAGCAGTTCTTC
TRBV4-2	TRBJ1-5	few	-	CASSQDLAGNQPQHF	TGTGCCAGCAGCCAAGATCTGGCAGGGAATCAGCCCCAGCATTTT
TRBV4-1	TRBJ1-4	-	-	CASSLTPGTGRARGDEKLFF	TGCGCCAGCAGCCTTACTCCGGGAACTGGACGGGCTCGGGGTGATGAAAAACTGTTTTTT
TRBV19	TRBJ2-1	-	-	CASSAGPYNEQFF	TGTGCCAGTAGTGCGGGTCCATACAATGAGCAGTTCTTC
TRBV6-5	TRBJ2-2	-	TRBD1	CASRKRQGTGELFF	TGTGCCAGCAGAAAGCGACAGGGGACGGGGGAGCTGTTTTTT
TRBV12-5	TRBJ2-5	-	TRBD2	CASGLRVSGVQETQYF	TGTGCTAGTGGTTTAAGAGTTAGCGGGGTTCAAGAGACCCAGTACTTC
TRBV5-4	TRBJ2-7	-	-	CASSLGVDSSYEQYF	TGTGCCAGCAGCTTGGGTGTAGACAGCTCCTACGAGCAGTACTTC
TRBV6-4	TRBJ1-2	few	TRBD1	CASRRDRGPNYGYTF	TGTGCCAGCAGAAGGGACAGGGGGCCCAACTATGGCTACACCTTC
TRBV4-2	TRBJ2-5	-	TRBD2	CASSQAAGGGETQYF	TGTGCCAGCAGCCAAGCAGCGGGGGGGGGAGAGACCCAGTACTTC
TRBV9	TRBJ1-3	-	-	CASSATAPVSGNTIYF	TGTGCCAGCAGCGCGACAGCGCCCGTCTCTGGAAACACCATATATTTT
TRBV6-1	TRBJ1-2	-	-	CASRRDTNYGYTF	TGTGCCAGCAGGAGGGACACTAACTATGGCTACACCTTC
TRBV5-5	TRBJ2-3	-	TRBD2	CASSIGLAGGNWGTDTQYF	TGTGCCAGCAGTATAGGACTAGCGGGGGGAAATTGGGGCACAGATACGCAGTATTTT
TRBV11-3	TRBJ2-2	-	-	CASSPQGSGELFF	TGTGCCAGCAGCCCGCAGGGGTCCGGGGAGCTGTTTTTT
TRBV11-2	TRBJ1-4	-	TRBD1	CASSLAGTANEKLFF	TGTGCCAGCAGCTTAGCTGGGACAGCTAATGAAAAACTGTTTTTT
TRBV6-6	TRBJ1-6	-	-	CASRATPYSYNSPLHF	TGTGCCAGCAGGGCGACACCTTACTCCTATAATTCACCCCTCCACTTT
TRBV5-4	TRBJ2-7	-	-	CASSLANGYEQYF	TGTGCCAGCAGCTTGGCTAATGGTTACGAGCAGTACTTC
TRBV5-1	TRBJ2-3	-	TRBD1	CASSLEGTGPTDTQYF	TGCGCCAGCAGCCTGGAAGGGACAGGGCCTACAGATACGCAGTATTTT
TRBV30	TRBJ2-3	few	TRBD2	CAWSSIQGGTDTQYF	TGTGCCTGGAGTTCGATTCAGGGAGGGACAGATACGCAGTATTTT
TRBV5-1	TRBJ2-5	-	-	CASSPGRSAPGIWETQYF	TGCGCCAGCAGCCCCGGTCGGAGCGCCCCGGGGATATGGGAGACCCAGTACTTC
TRBV7-6	TRBJ2-7	-	-	CASSLVRGYEQYF	TGTGCCAGCAGCTTAGTACGGGGCTACGAGCAGTACTTC
TRBV6-6	TRBJ2-5	once	-	CASSPRLIQETQYF	TGTGCCAGCAGTCCACGACTGATCCAAGAGACCCAGTACTTC
TRBV2	TRBJ2-6	-	-	CASTALNSGANVLTF	TGTGCCAGCACAGCACTAAACTCTGGGGCCAACGTCCTGACTTTC
TRBV29-1	TRBJ1-1	-	-	CSVKWAVNTEAFF	TGCAGCGTCAAATGGGCTGTGAACACTGAAGCTTTCTTT
TRBV28	TRBJ2-4	few	TRBD1	CASSLPGQGHIQYF	TGTGCCAGCAGTCTACCGGGACAGGGACACATTCAGTACTTC
TRBV7-9	TRBJ2-7	-	-	CASSLGQGKHEQYF	TGTGCCAGCAGCTTAGGGCAGGGTAAGCACGAGCAGTACTTC
TRBV5-1	TRBJ2-6	-	-	CASSLRSGVPSGANVLTF	TGCGCCAGCAGCTTGAGGTCGGGGGTCCCCTCTGGGGCCAACGTCCTGACTTTC
TRBV4-1	TRBJ2-3	-	TRBD2	CASSQDLAGPDTQYF	TGCGCCAGCAGCCAAGATCTAGCGGGGCCAGATACGCAGTATTTT
TRBV6-1	TRBJ2-7	-	-	CASSEGTKYEQYF	TGTGCCAGCAGTGAAGGGACTAAATACGAGCAGTACTTC
TRBV10-3	TRBJ2-1	-	TRBD2	CAISETSGGPYNEQFF	TGTGCCATCAGTGAGACTAGCGGGGGCCCCTACAATGAGCAGTTCTTC
TRBV7-9	TRBJ2-3	-	-	CASSSPLGASTDTQYF	TGTGCCAGCAGCTCCCCCCTGGGGGCTAGCACAGATACGCAGTATTTT
TRBV11-3	TRBJ2-7	-	TRBD1	CASHFTGTGTLEQYF	TGTGCCAGCCATTTCACCGGGACAGGGACCCTCGAGCAGTACTTC
TRBV7-2	TRBJ2-3	-	-	CASSLARENTQYF	TGTGCCAGCAGCTTAGCGAGGGAGAATACGCAGTATTTT
TRBV9	TRBJ2-1	-	-	CASSVSALVLISDEQFF	TGTGCCAGCAGCGTCTCTGCGTTGGTCTTAATCTCCGATGAGCAGTTCTTC
TRBV11-2	TRBJ1-4	-	-	CASSPRGTAEKLFF	TGTGCCAGCAGTCCAAGGGGGACGGCCGAAAAACTGTTTTTT
TRBV10-3	TRBJ2-7	few	TRBD2	CAIKTSGGYEQYF	TGTGCCATCAAGACTAGCGGGGGGTACGAGCAGTACTTC
TRBV15	TRBJ1-1	-	-	CATSRGLYTEAFF	TGTGCCACCAGCAGAGGACTATACACTGAAGCTTTCTTT
TRBV7-9	TRBJ1-1	-	-	CASSFYRANTEAFF	TGTGCCAGCAGCTTTTACAGGGCGAACACTGAAGCTTTCTTT
TRBV5-1	TRBJ1-1	-	TRBD1	CASSSGQGNTEAFF	TGCGCCAGCAGCTCCGGACAGGGCAACACTGAAGCTTTCTTT
TRBV19	TRBJ2-3	-	TRBD2	CASSNPSGGGDTQYF	TGTGCCAGTAGTAACCCCAGCGGGGGCGGGGATACGCAGTATTTT
TRBV5-5	TRBJ1-5	-	-	CASSPWQDQPQHF	TGTGCCAGCAGCCCGTGGCAGGATCAGCCCCAGCATTTT